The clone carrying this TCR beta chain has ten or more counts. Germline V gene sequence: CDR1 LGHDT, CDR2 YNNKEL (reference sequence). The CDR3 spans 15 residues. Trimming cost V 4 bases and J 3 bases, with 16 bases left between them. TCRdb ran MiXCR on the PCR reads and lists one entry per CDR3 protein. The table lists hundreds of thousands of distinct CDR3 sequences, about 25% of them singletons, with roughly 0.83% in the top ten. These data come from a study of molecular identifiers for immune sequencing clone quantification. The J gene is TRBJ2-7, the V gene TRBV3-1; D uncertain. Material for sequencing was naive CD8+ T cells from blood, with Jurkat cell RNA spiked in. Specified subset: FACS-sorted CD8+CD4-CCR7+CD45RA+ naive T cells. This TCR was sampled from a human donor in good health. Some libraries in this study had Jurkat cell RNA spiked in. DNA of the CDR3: TGTGCCAGCAGCCCCAGTGGATATACCCACTACGAGCAGTACTTC. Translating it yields CASSPSGYTHYEQYF.